What follows are 26 T cell receptor beta chains derived from one specimen sequenced in a study of blood T cells in healthy people across ages. A sample-barcoded 5' primer and a J-beta primer mix were used in a second PCR of roughly 7 to 12 cycles. MiXCR was run by TCRdb on the 5' RACE reads, yielding one entry per CDR3 protein. The data contain just over 1 million distinct CDR3 sequences, around 43% of them seen just once; the ten biggest clones take up 18%. The source material was blood. The receptor source for this set is a woman in her fifties or sixties in good health.

The rearrangement links TRBV30 to TRBJ2-1; D gene unclear. The last part of the DNA fits TRBJ2-7 better; the J call may be wrong. The length of the CDR3 is 14 residues. CDR1 is GTSNPN, CDR2 SVGIG, per germline (reference sequence). The CDR3: CAWSVSRSYYEQYF. CDR3 nucleotides: TGTGCCTGGAGTGTCTCGCGGAGCTACTACGAGCAGTACTTC.

V and J are TRBV4-2 and TRBJ2-5; 10 bases map to TRBD2. The CDR3 has 17 residues. CDR1 is LGHNA, CDR2 YNFKEQ, per germline. Losses at the gene ends were 1 base for V and 2 bases for J; bases not matched to a gene: 7. DNA of the CDR3: TGTGCCAGCAGCCAAGGCCCAGCGGGAGGGCATCAAGAGACCCAGTACTTC. The encoded protein is CASSQGPAGGHQETQYF.

The chain uses TRBV13 and TRBJ2-5; no definite D call. V gave up 0 bases and J gave up 0 bases, with 8 bases separating them. Germline V CDR1 and CDR2: PRHDT, FYEKMQ (reference sequence). The CDR3 totals 15 residues. The CDR3 is CASSLGTLYQETQYF. In DNA, the CDR3 is TGTGCCAGCAGCTTAGGTACTTTGTACCAAGAGACCCAGTACTTC.

The chain employs TRBV10-3 and TRBJ1-1; possibly TRBD1 for D (5 bases). Trimming removed 4 bases at V and 4 bases at J, with 10 bases between. The CDR3 runs 13 residues. In germline, CDR1 is ENHRY, CDR2 SYGVKD. DNA of the CDR3: TGTGCCATCAGTGGCGGGGGGGGCACTGAAGCTTTCTTT. It translates to CAISGGGGTEAFF.

The chain uses TRBV10-2 and TRBJ2-3; TRBD2 matches at 15 bases. The J segment lost 1 base and the V segment lost 6 bases, leaving 14 bases of the junction unmatched. Looked up from germline, CDR1 is WSHSY and CDR2 is SAAADI. The CDR3 extends over 20 amino acids. In DNA form, the CDR3 reads TGCGCCAGCAGCGTTAGTAACGCGGGACTAGCGGGAGGCGGCACAGATACGCAGTATTTT. It yields the protein CASSVSNAGLAGGGTDTQYF.

This clonotype was detected once. An end of the junction does not agree with germline; a read error may underlie this. The chain is built from TRBV12-3 or TRBV12-4 and TRBJ1-5; unclear D gene. This CDR3 region has 13 residues. CDR3 sequence: CATAPGNNEPQHF. CDR3 coding DNA: TGTGCCACCGCACCGGGGAACAATGAGCCCCAGCATTTT.

This clonotype was observed a handful of times. The gene calls are TRBV7-2 and TRBJ1-1; TRBD1 might be the D (6 bases). The germline V and J ends were trimmed by 5 bases and 7 bases, with 14 bases remaining between them. This CDR3 has 13 amino acids. The V gene's germline CDR1 is SGHTA and CDR2 FQGNSA. The CDR3 here is CASSADGQYEAFF. CDR3 DNA sequence: TGTGCCAGCAGCGCAGACGGACAGTATGAAGCTTTCTTT.

A remark on this clonotype: The junction differs from germline at one of its ends, possibly a read error. The chain employs TRBV5-1 and TRBJ1-2; no reliable D call. This CDR3 spans 12 amino acids. Germline CDR1 and CDR2: SGHRS and YFSETQ. The DNA of the CDR3 is TGCGCCGGCAGCAGCAGTGGGCATGGCTACACCTTC. Amino acids: CAGSSSGHGYTF.

The V and J genes are TRBV9 and TRBJ2-7; unclear D gene. The CDR3 contains 13 residues. The germline V and J ends were trimmed by 0 bases and 2 bases, with 6 bases remaining between them. Germline-derived CDR1 and CDR2 are SGDLS and YYNGEE. CDR3 region: CASSVEPAYEQYF. In nucleotides, the CDR3 is TGTGCCAGCAGCGTAGAACCCGCCTACGAGCAGTACTTC.

The chain is built from TRBV20-1 and TRBJ2-3, with unresolved D. The ends were cut back, 5 bases at V and 2 bases at J, with 8 bases in the middle. This CDR3 is 12 amino acids long. The germline V gene encodes CDR1 DFQATT and CDR2 SNEGSKA (reference sequence). The CDR3 here is CSAPLNTDTQYF. The CDR3 coding sequence is TGCAGTGCTCCTCTTAACACAGATACGCAGTATTTT.

In this sample, this clonotype turned up a few times. The V gene is TRBV7-3, the J gene TRBJ2-7; 10 bases line up with TRBD2. CDR1 is SGHTA, CDR2 FQGTGA, per germline. Trimming at V came to 5 bases and at J to 2 bases, leaving 6 bases not matched to a gene. CDR3 length: 15 amino acids. The DNA of the CDR3 is TGTGCCAGCAGCCCGTCTAGCGGGAGTCCCTACGAGCAGTACTTC. It encodes CASSPSSGSPYEQYF.

The J gene is TRBJ1-5, the V gene TRBV6-6; D possibly corresponds to TRBD1 (5 bases). The V end was cut by 2 bases, the J end by 6 bases, with 5 bases between. CDR3 length equals 12 residues. The germline V gene has CDR1 MNHNY and CDR2 SVGAGI (reference sequence). DNA of the CDR3: TGTGCCAGCAGTTACCAGGGTCAGCCCCAGCATTTT. It yields the protein CASSYQGQPQHF.

This clonotype was observed a handful of times. The V gene is TRBV18, the J gene TRBJ2-1, with D tentatively TRBD1 or TRBD2 (5 bases each). The length of the CDR3 is 14 residues. CDR1 and CDR2 (germline): KGHSH, LQKENI. Trimming pared 1 base from V and 5 bases from J, leaving 9 bases between. The CDR3: CASSPRTGHNEQFF. The CDR3 coding sequence is TGTGCCAGCTCACCACGAACGGGGCACAATGAGCAGTTCTTC. Full variable domain (outside the CDR3, taken from reference TRBV18 and TRBJ2-1): NAGVMQNPRHLVRRRGQEARLRCSPMKGHSHVYWYRQLPEEGLKFMVYLQKENIIDESGMPKERFSAEFPKEGPSILRIQQVVRGDSAAYFCASSPRTGHNEQFFGPGTRLTVL.

This clonotype was detected a few times. V and J are TRBV28 and TRBJ2-4, with D possibly matching TRBD2 (6 bases). CDR3 size: 12 residues. V lost 2 bases and J lost 15, with 14 bases in between. Germline values: CDR1 MDHEN, CDR2 SYDVKM. The CDR3 nucleotides are TGTGCCAGCAGTTTACCCCTTAGCGGACGGTACTTC. Translating it yields CASSLPLSGRYF.

V usage is TRBV14 and J usage is TRBJ1-2; D perhaps matches TRBD1 (6 bases). CDR3 length equals 13 residues. Trimming pared 1 base from V and 6 bases from J, leaving 9 bases between. Per germline, CDR1 SGHDN and CDR2 FVKESK. DNA of the CDR3: TGTGCCAGCAGCCAAGGTTCAGGGGATGGCTACACCTTC. Amino acid sequence: CASSQGSGDGYTF.

The V and J genes are TRBV12-3 or TRBV12-4 and TRBJ2-1; tentatively, D is TRBD2 (6 bases). The DNA end is a closer match to TRBJ2-7, so the J assignment may be wrong. This CDR3 spans 15 amino acids. CDR3 sequence reads: CASRSSASSYNEQYF. The DNA for the CDR3 is TGTGCCAGCAGATCTAGCGCATCTTCCTACAATGAGCAGTACTTC.

This clonotype showed up many times. The chain joins TRBV7-2 to TRBJ1-1; no clear D. Germline loops: CDR1 SGHTA, CDR2 FQGNSA. Trimming removed 3 bases from V and 0 bases from J, with 8 bases in between. The CDR3 runs 14 residues. The CDR3 loop is CASSLREVNTEAFF. DNA for the CDR3: TGTGCCAGCAGCTTGAGGGAGGTGAACACTGAAGCTTTCTTT.

The chain joins TRBV20-1 to TRBJ2-6; 12 bases map to TRBD1. The CDR3 length is 15 residues. The germline CDR1 and CDR2 sequences are DFQATT and SNEGSKA (reference sequence). The V gene end was trimmed by 6 bases and the J gene end by 10 bases; junction bases not matched to a gene: 10. The CDR3 nucleotides read TGCAGTGCGAGGGACAGGGGGCGCGGTCAAAACGTCCTGACTTTC. Its protein product is CSARDRGRGQNVLTF.

This clonotype was detected ten times or more. The CDR3: CASSDLGDGEQFF. The CDR3 DNA sequence: TGTGCCAGCAGTGATTTGGGGGACGGTGAGCAGTTCTTC. The chain carries TRBV2 and TRBJ2-1; perhaps D is TRBD1 or TRBD2 (5 bases each). CDR1 and CDR2 (germline): SNHLY, FYNNEI. V lost 3 bases and J lost 9, with 12 bases in between. The CDR3 runs to 13 residues.

This clonotype was observed a handful of times. The CDR3 coding sequence is TGCGCCAGCACCCAGAGCTCACGCGTGCAGCGCTCTGGGGCCAACGTCCTGACTTTC. Translated: CASTQSSRVQRSGANVLTF. This rearrangement joins TRBV10-2 to TRBJ2-6; D not resolved. Trimming stripped 7 bases from V and 0 bases from J, with 22 bases between. The CDR3 runs to 19 residues. The germline gives CDR1 WSHSY, CDR2 SAAADI.

The V call is TRBV5-1, the J call TRBJ2-3, with D possibly TRBD1 on 5 matching bases. Germline V gives CDR1 SGHRS, CDR2 YFSETQ. CDR3 length equals 15 residues. Trimming took 4 bases from V and 2 from J, leaving 14 bases between them. In DNA form, the CDR3 reads TGCGCCAGCAGCCGAGGACATTCCGACACAGATACGCAGTATTTT. It encodes CASSRGHSDTDTQYF. The full variable domain, in which reference TRBV5-1 and TRBJ2-3 provide the parts outside the CDR3, is KAGVTQTPRYLIKTRGQQVTLSCSPISGHRSVSWYQQTPGQGLQFLFEYFSETQRNKGNFPGRFSGRQFSNSRSEMNVSTLELGDSALYLCASSRGHSDTDTQYFGPGTRLTVL.

The sample holds a few counts of this clonotype. The rearrangement links TRBV28 to TRBJ2-5, with TRBD2 matching over 13 bases. The length of the CDR3 is 16 residues. The germline CDR1 and CDR2 sequences are MDHEN and SYDVKM. V shed 6 bases and J 5 bases; nucleotides not matched to a gene: 9. The chain's CDR3 is CASSHPPGLAGETQYF. In DNA, the CDR3 is TGTGCCAGCAGCCACCCTCCGGGACTAGCGGGGGAGACCCAGTACTTC.

This clonotype was found once. The V and J genes are TRBV5-1 and TRBJ1-1, with D perhaps TRBD1 (6 bases). The V end lost 2 bases, the J end lost 6 bases, and 14 bases lay between the germline ends. The CDR3 extends over 14 amino acids. CDR1 is SGHRS, CDR2 YFSETQ, per germline. The CDR3 loop is CASSFARGRAEAFF. The CDR3 DNA is TGCGCCAGCAGCTTTGCCAGGGGACGAGCTGAAGCTTTCTTT.

This rearrangement joins TRBV15 to TRBJ2-3, with TRBD2 matching 7 bases. The CDR3 covers 15 residues. V was pared by 4 bases and J by 2 bases, with 6 bases of the junction left unmatched. The germline CDR1 and CDR2 sequences are LNHNV and YYDKDF (reference sequence). The CDR3 here is CATSNLAADTDTQYF. The DNA for the CDR3 is TGTGCCACCAGCAATCTAGCGGCCGACACAGATACGCAGTATTTT.

This rearrangement joins TRBV7-3 to TRBJ2-6; D is undetermined. With 0 bases removed from V and 1 base from J, the gap between germline ends came to 4 bases. CDR3 length equals 15 residues. Germline V gene sequence: CDR1 SGHTA, CDR2 FQGTGA. Written as DNA, the CDR3 is TGTGCCAGCAGCTTAACAACGTCTGGGGCCAACGTCCTGACTTTC. This translates into CASSLTTSGANVLTF.

Concerning this clonotype: A junction end diverges from the germline sequence, so it may reflect a read error. The V gene is TRBV27, the J gene TRBJ2-1; D unresolved. CDR3 length equals 16 residues. CDR1 MNHEY and CDR2 SMNVEV come from the germline V gene (reference sequence). The CDR3 sequence: CTSSSGPMSSYNEQFF. Written as DNA, the CDR3 is TGTACCAGCAGTTCCGGGCCAATGAGCTCCTACAATGAGCAGTTCTTC.